Presented here are 16 T cell receptor beta chains from one specimen sequenced in a study of blood T cell repertoires in COVID-19. This table comes from immunoSEQ multiplex PCR, and its TCRdb copy is limited to in-frame clones, with some not included. The data show over 85,000 clones, with approximately 85% seen just once and 12% held by the top ten. The sample consisted of peripheral blood. These receptors were taken from a human donor in a cohort sampled during active COVID-19.

The genes are TRBV3-1 (or the pseudogene TRBV3-2) and TRBJ2-1; TRBD2 aligns across 12 bases. CDR1 is LGHDT, CDR2 YNNKEL, per germline (reference sequence). V was clipped by 3 bases and J by 2 bases; unmatched bases: 11. The CDR3 runs 19 residues. Here the CDR3 DNA reads TGTGCCAGCAGCCACAGTCGGACTAGCGGGAAGGGCACCTACAATGAGCAGTTCTTC. Translating it yields CASSHSRTSGKGTYNEQFF.

This chain links TRBV24-1 with TRBJ2-7; a possible D gene is TRBD2 (6 bases). Germline V lookup: CDR1 KGHDR, CDR2 SFDVKD. The CDR3 spans 14 residues. Trimming stripped 5 bases from V and 4 bases from J, with 14 bases between. The CDR3 here is CATSVLAGRYEQYF. DNA of the CDR3: TGTGCCACCAGTGTTCTGGCTGGGAGGTACGAGCAGTACTTC.

This clone was counted once. The V gene is TRBV11-2, the J gene TRBJ2-5, with D maybe TRBD2 (6 bases). V was pared by 3 bases and J by 1 base, with 6 bases between. The CDR3 has 13 residues. Germline CDR1 and CDR2: SGHAT and FQNNGV. CDR3 in DNA: TGTGCCAGCAGCTTGGGGGGCCAAGAGACCCAGTACTTC. Translation: CASSLGGQETQYF.

The chain links TRBV15 to TRBJ1-2; weak D call: TRBD1 (5 bases). The V gene's germline CDR1 is LNHNV and CDR2 YYDKDF (reference sequence). V gave up 2 bases and J gave up 8 bases, with 12 bases separating them. This CDR3 has 13 residues. Written as DNA, the CDR3 is TGTGCCACCAGCAGAAGTGGGGGGGAAGGCTACACCTTC. Translating gives CATSRSGGEGYTF.

This chain joins TRBV7-9 and TRBJ2-2; TRBD2 matches 7 bases. Germline CDR1 is SEHNR and CDR2 is FQNEAQ (reference sequence). The CDR3 spans 18 residues. V trimming: 3 bases; J trimming: 2 bases; junction bases outside the gene matches: 12. CDR3 sequence: CASSFFVLANTNTGELFF. Written as DNA, the CDR3 is TGTGCCAGCAGCTTTTTTGTACTAGCGAATACAAACACCGGGGAGCTGTTTTTT.

V usage is TRBV4-1 and J usage is TRBJ1-4, with D uncertain. The CDR3 runs to 17 residues. From germline, CDR1 is MGHRA and CDR2 YSYEKL. Trimming took off 0 bases at V and 5 bases at J, with 16 bases between the two ends. The CDR3 DNA follows: TGCGCCAGCAGCCAAGATATTTCGGGGAGTGGGAATGAAAAACTGTTTTTT. Translating gives CASSQDISGSGNEKLFF.

The genes are TRBV5-6 and TRBJ2-3, with 7 bases that match TRBD1. The trim removed 4 bases at V and 1 base at J, leaving 6 bases unmatched. The V gene's germline CDR1 is SGHDT and CDR2 YYEEEE. The CDR3 extends over 15 amino acids. The CDR3 sequence: CASSDGQDRTDTQYF. The CDR3 nucleotides are TGTGCCAGCAGCGACGGACAGGACCGCACAGATACGCAGTATTTT.

This clone was recorded once. The chain is built from TRBV5-8 and TRBJ1-1, with D unresolved. Germline CDR1 is SGHTS and CDR2 is YDEGEE. The V end was cut by 6 bases, the J end by 3 bases, with 6 bases between. The CDR3 spans 11 residues. The CDR3: CASTVYTEAFF. The CDR3 DNA reads TGTGCCAGCACAGTTTACACTGAAGCTTTCTTT.

The rearrangement joins TRBV29-1 to TRBJ2-3; 8 bases line up with TRBD2. The CDR3 consists of 14 residues. From germline, CDR1 is SQVTM and CDR2 ANQGSEA. Trimming removed 7 bases from V and 1 base from J; junction bases left unmatched: 7. DNA of the CDR3: TGCAGCGGTGTCACTAGCGGCGGCACAGATACGCAGTATTTT. As protein: CSGVTSGGTDTQYF.

The chain combines TRBV19 with TRBJ2-3; 9 bases line up with TRBD2. J lost 4 bases, V lost 7 bases, and 12 bases had no gene match. CDR1 and CDR2 from the germline V gene are LNHDA and SQIVND (reference sequence). The CDR3 is 16 amino acids. CDR3: CASTPRRLAVSDTQYF. The CDR3 region has the DNA TGTGCCAGTACCCCTAGGCGACTAGCGGTCTCAGATACGCAGTATTTT.

The rearrangement links TRBV4-3 to TRBJ2-2, with a tentative D call TRBD2 (6 bases). Germline values: CDR1 LGHNA, CDR2 YSLEER. The CDR3 sequence is 17 residues long. V lost 0 bases, J lost 5 bases, and 16 bases lay in between. The CDR3 nucleotides read TGCGCCAGCAGCCAAGAAGTCGGAGGGCGAAGGACCGGGGAGCTGTTTTTT. Its translation is CASSQEVGGRRTGELFF.

The CDR3 nucleotides are TGTGCCAGCAGCCCTTTGACAGGGGCGGGGGGAAACACCATATATTTT. Translation: CASSPLTGAGGNTIYF. The chain combines TRBV2 with TRBJ1-3, with 8 bases lining up with TRBD1. V was pared by 6 bases and J by 4 bases, with 11 bases of the junction left unmatched. The germline V gene has CDR1 SNHLY and CDR2 FYNNEI. The CDR3 spans 16 residues.

The chain uses TRBV27 and TRBJ1-3; no reliable D call. Germline V gives CDR1 MNHEY, CDR2 SMNVEV (reference sequence). Deletions cut 5 bases from V and 4 bases from J, with 9 bases between. The CDR3 covers 13 residues. In DNA form, the CDR3 reads TGTGCCAGCAGTCCGAATACAGGAAACACCATATATTTT. Its translation: CASSPNTGNTIYF.

The chain recombines TRBV28 with TRBJ1-6; D call uncertain. The CDR3 has 15 amino acids. V lost 3 bases and J lost 8, with 14 bases in between. Germline CDR1 reads MDHEN; CDR2 reads SYDVKM. CDR3 sequence (DNA): TGTGCCAGCAGTTTCTCTGCAGGCCTTTATTCACCCCTCCACTTT. Protein sequence: CASSFSAGLYSPLHF. Combining the CDR3 with reference TRBV28 and TRBJ1-6 gives the whole variable domain DVKVTQSSRYLVKRTGEKVFLECVQDMDHENMFWYRQDPGLGLRLIYFSYDVKMKEKGDIPEGYSVSREKKERFSLILESASTNQTSMYLCASSFSAGLYSPLHFGNGTRLTVT.

Only a few counts were recorded for this clone. This chain uses TRBV27 with TRBJ1-2, with no clear D. Germline CDR1 is MNHEY and CDR2 is SMNVEV (reference sequence). This CDR3 region has 15 residues. Trimming cost V 5 bases and J 4 bases, with 17 bases left between them. The CDR3 region has the DNA TGTGCCAGCAGTCCCCATCCACCGCGCGGCTATGGCTACACCTTC. The encoded protein is CASSPHPPRGYGYTF.

J is TRBJ2-7 and V is TRBV19, with 7 bases aligning to TRBD1. Germline loops: CDR1 LNHDA, CDR2 SQIVND (reference sequence). V was clipped by 3 bases and J by 6 bases; unmatched bases: 5. CDR3 length: 13 residues. The CDR3 region has the DNA TGTGCCAGTAGTATCCGACAGGGAAGCGAGCAGTACTTC. Encoded protein: CASSIRQGSEQYF. Together with reference TRBV19 and TRBJ2-7, the CDR3 gives the full variable domain: DGGITQSPKYLFRKEGQNVTLSCEQNLNHDAMYWYRQDPGQGLRLIYYSQIVNDFQKGDIAEGYSVSREKKESFPLTVTSAQKNPTAFYLCASSIRQGSEQYFGPGTRLTVT.